This section outlines one TCR beta chain sequence together with its context. Its antigen is unknown. Germline V lookup: CDR1 ENHRY, CDR2 SYGVKD. The CDR3 is made up of 13 amino acids. V was trimmed by 5 bases and J by 1 base, leaving 8 bases between them. TCRdb keeps only in-frame clones here, not all; method: immunoSEQ multiplex PCR. The sample has 36,000 or so clones; just under 95% are singletons. These data are taken from a study of circulating and synovial CD4+ cells in juvenile arthritis. Points from the study as a whole: Measured synovium overlap likely understates the true shared repertoire. Diversity here was lower than in bulk blood CD4 cells. CPL and bulk CD4 samples differed at least tenfold in T cell genomes. Compared with bulk blood, circulating pathogenic-like lymphocytes shared substantially more CDR3 sequences with synovial T cells.

The sample consisted of CD4+ T cells from blood. The source is a human donor with juvenile idiopathic arthritis. This chain links TRBV10-3 with TRBJ2-5; a weak D match, TRBD1 (6 bases). Written as DNA, the CDR3 is TGTGCCATCAGTCTAGGGGGCCAAGAGACCCAGTACTTC. Protein sequence: CAISLGGQETQYF.